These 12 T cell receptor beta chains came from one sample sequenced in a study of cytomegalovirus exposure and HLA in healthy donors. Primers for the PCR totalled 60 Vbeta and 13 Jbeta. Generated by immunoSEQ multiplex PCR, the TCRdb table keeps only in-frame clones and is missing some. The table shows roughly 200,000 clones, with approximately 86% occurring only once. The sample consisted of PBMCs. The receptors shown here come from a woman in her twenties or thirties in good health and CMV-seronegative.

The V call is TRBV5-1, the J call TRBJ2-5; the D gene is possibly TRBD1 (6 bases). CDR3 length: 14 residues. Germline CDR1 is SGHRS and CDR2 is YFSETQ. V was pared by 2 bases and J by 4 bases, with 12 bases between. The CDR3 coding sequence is TGCGCCAGCAGCTTCGACAGGTCGGGAGAGACCCAGTACTTC. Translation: CASSFDRSGETQYF.

CDR3 sequence: CASSLDQGQGEQFF. CDR3 in DNA: TGCGCCAGCAGCTTGGACCAGGGTCAGGGTGAGCAGTTCTTC. The chain is built from TRBV5-1 and TRBJ2-1; D is possibly TRBD1 (5 bases). Germline lookup yields CDR1 SGHRS and CDR2 YFSETQ. The CDR3 runs 14 residues. The V and J ends lost 0 bases and 9 bases respectively, with 13 bases between them.

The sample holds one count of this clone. CDR3 DNA: TGTGCCAGCAGTTTAGTACAGGGGGGTGGCTACACCTTC. It encodes CASSLVQGGGYTF. The chain is built from TRBV28 and TRBJ1-2, with 8 bases identical to TRBD1. The germline V gene encodes CDR1 MDHEN and CDR2 SYDVKM. There are 13 residues in the CDR3. V lost 2 bases and J lost 7; bases outside the gene matches: 3.

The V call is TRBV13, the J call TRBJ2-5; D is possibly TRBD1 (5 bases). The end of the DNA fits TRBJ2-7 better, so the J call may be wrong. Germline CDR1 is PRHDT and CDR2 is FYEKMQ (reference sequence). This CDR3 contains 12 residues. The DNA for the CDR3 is TGTGCCAGCAGCCGCAGGGTCCACGAGCAGTACTTC. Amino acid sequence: CASSRRVHEQYF.

The CDR3 DNA follows: TGCGCCAGCAGTCCCCGGTCGGTGAACACTGAAGCTTTCTTT. Its protein product is CASSPRSVNTEAFF. This chain links TRBV5-1 with TRBJ1-1; no definite D call. The CDR3 consists of 14 residues. The germline V gene has CDR1 SGHRS and CDR2 YFSETQ. V lost 5 bases and J 0 bases, leaving 11 bases between the germline ends.

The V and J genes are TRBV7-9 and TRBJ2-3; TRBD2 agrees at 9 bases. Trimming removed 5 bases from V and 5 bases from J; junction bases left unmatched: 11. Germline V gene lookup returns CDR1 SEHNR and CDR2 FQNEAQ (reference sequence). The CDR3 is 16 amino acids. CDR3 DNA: TGTGCCAGCAGCCTAGAGGGCGGGGGGGCCAGAGATACGCAGTATTTT. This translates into CASSLEGGGARDTQYF.

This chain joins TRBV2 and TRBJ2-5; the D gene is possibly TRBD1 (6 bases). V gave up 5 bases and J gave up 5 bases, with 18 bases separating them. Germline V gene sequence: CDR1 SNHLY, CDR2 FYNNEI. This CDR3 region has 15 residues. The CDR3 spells CASSPGDGGMETQYF. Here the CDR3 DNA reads TGTGCCAGCAGTCCCGGTGATGGGGGCATGGAGACCCAGTACTTC.

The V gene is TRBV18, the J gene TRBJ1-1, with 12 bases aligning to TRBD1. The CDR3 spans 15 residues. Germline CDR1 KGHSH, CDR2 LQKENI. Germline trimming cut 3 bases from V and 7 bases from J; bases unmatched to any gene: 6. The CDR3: CASSPGQGAPGEAFF. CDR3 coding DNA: TGTGCCAGCTCACCGGGACAGGGGGCGCCGGGTGAAGCTTTCTTT.

The CDR3 here is CASSVSVTDTQYF. The CDR3 DNA is TGTGCCAGCAGTGTCTCAGTCACAGATACGCAGTATTTT. The chain is built from TRBV28 and TRBJ2-3, with no clear D. Trimming took 5 bases from V and 2 from J, leaving 8 bases between them. The CDR3 spans 13 residues. Germline assignment: CDR1 MDHEN and CDR2 SYDVKM.

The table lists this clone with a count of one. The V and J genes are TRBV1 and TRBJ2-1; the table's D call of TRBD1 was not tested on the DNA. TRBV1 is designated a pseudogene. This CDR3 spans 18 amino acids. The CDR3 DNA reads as TGCACCAGCAGCCCCGAGCCTATGCTACAGGGGCTTTACAATGAGCAGTTCTTC. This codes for CTSSPEPMLQGLYNEQFF.

For the CDR3, the DNA is TGTGCCAGCAGACAGGGGAATAGTGGAGGCAATCAGCCCCAGCATTTT. It codes for CASRQGNSGGNQPQHF. The J gene is TRBJ1-5, the V gene TRBV2; 7 bases are a match to TRBD1. This CDR3 is 16 amino acids long. Germline values: CDR1 SNHLY, CDR2 FYNNEI. J lost 2 bases, V lost 6 bases, and 10 bases had no gene match.

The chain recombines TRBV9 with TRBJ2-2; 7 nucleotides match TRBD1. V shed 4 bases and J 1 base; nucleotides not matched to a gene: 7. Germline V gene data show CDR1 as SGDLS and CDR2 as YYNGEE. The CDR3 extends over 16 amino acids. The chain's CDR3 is CASSSGTAVNTGELFF. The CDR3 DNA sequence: TGTGCCAGCAGCTCCGGGACAGCGGTGAACACCGGGGAGCTGTTTTTT.